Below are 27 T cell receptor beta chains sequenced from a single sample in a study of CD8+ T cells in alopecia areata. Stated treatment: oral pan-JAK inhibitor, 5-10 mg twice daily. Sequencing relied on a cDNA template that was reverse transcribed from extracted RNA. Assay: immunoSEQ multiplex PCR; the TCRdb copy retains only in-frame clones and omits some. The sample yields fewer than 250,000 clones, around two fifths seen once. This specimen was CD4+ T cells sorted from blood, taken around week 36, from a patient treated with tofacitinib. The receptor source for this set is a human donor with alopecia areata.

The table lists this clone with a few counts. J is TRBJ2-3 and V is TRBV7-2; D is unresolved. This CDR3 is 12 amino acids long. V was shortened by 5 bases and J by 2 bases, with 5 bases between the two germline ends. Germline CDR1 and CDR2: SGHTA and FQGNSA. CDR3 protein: CASSVDTDTQYF. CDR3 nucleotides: TGTGCCAGCAGCGTTGACACAGATACGCAGTATTTT.

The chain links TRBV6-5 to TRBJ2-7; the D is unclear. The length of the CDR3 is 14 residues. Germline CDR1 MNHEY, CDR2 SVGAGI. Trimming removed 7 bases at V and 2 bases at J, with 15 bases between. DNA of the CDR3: TGTGCCAGCACCCAGAGTGGTCCCCCCTACGAGCAGTACTTC. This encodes CASTQSGPPYEQYF.

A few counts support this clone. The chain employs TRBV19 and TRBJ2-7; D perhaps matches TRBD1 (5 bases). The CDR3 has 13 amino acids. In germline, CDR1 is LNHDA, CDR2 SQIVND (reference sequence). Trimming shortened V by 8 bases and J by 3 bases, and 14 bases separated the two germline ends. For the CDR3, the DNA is TGTGCCAGTCACGGACAAGGCCTCTACGAGCAGTACTTC. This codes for CASHGQGLYEQYF.

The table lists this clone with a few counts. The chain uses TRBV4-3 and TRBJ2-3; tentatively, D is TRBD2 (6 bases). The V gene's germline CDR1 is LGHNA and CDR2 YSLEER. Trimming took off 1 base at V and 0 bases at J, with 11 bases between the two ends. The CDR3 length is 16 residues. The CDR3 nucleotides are TGCGCCAGCAGCCAAGGTCCCAGCGGGAGCACAGATACGCAGTATTTT. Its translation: CASSQGPSGSTDTQYF.

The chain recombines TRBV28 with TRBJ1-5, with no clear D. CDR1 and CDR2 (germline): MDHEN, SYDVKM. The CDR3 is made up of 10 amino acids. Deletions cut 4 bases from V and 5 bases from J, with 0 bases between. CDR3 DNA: TGTGCCAGCAGTTATCAGCCCCAGCATTTT. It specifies CASSYQPQHF.

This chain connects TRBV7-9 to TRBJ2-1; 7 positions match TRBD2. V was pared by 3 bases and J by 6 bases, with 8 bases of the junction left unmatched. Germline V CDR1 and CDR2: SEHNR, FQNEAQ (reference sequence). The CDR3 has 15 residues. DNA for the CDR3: TGTGCCAGCAGCTTGATCGCGGGAGTTAGCAATGAGCAGTTCTTC. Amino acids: CASSLIAGVSNEQFF.

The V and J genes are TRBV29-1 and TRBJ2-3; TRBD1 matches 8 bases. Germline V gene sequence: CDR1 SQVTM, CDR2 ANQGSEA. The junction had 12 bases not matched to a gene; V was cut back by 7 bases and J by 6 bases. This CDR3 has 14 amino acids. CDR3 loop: CSGTGQGGMDTQYF. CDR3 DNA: TGCAGCGGGACCGGACAGGGTGGGATGGATACGCAGTATTTT.

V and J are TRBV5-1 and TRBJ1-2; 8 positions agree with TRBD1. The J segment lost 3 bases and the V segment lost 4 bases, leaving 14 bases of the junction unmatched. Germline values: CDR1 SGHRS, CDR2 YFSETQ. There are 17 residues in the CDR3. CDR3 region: CASSPGQGDLEDYGYTF. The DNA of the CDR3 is TGCGCCAGCAGCCCCGGACAGGGAGACTTAGAGGACTATGGCTACACCTTC.

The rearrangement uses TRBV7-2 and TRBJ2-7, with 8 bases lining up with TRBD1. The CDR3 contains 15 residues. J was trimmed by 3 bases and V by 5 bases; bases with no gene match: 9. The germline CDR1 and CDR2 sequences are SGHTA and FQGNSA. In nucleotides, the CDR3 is TGTGCCAGCAGCCCCGGACAGGGCAAATTCTACGAGCAGTACTTC. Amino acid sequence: CASSPGQGKFYEQYF.

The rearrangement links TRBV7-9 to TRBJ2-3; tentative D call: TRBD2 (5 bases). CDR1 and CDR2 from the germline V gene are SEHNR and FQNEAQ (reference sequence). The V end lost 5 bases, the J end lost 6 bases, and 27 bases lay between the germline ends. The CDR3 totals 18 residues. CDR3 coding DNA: TGTGCCAGCAGCGGCCCCCCTCGACTACAGCGGAGTGGGGATACGCAGTATTTT. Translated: CASSGPPRLQRSGDTQYF.

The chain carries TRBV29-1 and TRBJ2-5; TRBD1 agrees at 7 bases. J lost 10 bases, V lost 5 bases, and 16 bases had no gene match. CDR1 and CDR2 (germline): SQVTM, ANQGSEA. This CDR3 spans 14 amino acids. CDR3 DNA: TGCAGCGTTTGGGGACAGACCCCTTCCAGGGACCAGTACTTC. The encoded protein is CSVWGQTPSRDQYF.

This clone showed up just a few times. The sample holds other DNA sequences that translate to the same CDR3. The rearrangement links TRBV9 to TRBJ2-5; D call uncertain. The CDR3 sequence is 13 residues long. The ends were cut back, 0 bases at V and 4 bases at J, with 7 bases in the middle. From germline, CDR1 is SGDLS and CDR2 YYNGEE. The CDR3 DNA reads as TGTGCCAGCAGCGTAGGTCTGGGAGAGACCCAGTACTTC. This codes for CASSVGLGETQYF.

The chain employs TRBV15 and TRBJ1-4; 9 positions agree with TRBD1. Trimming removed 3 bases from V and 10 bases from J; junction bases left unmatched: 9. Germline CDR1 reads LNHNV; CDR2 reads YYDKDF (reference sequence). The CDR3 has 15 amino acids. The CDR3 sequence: CATSSRPGQGGKLFF. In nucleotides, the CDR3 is TGTGCCACCAGCAGTAGGCCGGGACAGGGTGGAAAACTGTTTTTT.

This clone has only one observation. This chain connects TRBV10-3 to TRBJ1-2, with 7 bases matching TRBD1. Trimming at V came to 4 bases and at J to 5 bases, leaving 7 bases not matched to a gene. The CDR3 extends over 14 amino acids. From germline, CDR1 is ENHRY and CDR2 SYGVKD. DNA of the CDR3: TGTGCCATCAGTGGGGGGACAGATGTATATGGCTACACCTTC. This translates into CAISGGTDVYGYTF.

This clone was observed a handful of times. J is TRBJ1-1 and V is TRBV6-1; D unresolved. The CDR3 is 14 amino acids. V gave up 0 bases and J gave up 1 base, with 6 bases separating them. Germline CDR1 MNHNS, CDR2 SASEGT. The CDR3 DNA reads TGTGCCAGCAGTGAAGCTACGGCGAACACTGAAGCTTTCTTT. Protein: CASSEATANTEAFF.

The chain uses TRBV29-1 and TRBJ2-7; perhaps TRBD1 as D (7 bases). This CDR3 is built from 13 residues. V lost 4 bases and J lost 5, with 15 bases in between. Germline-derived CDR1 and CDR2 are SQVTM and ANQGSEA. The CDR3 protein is CSVVNRGGHEQYF. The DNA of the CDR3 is TGCAGCGTTGTCAACAGGGGAGGCCACGAGCAGTACTTC.

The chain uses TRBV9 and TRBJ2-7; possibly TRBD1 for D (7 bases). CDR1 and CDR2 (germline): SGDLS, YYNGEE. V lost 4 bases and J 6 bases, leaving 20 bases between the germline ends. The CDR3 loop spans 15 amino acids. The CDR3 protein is CASSILQGPGVEQYF. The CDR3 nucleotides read TGTGCCAGCAGCATACTACAGGGGCCGGGGGTCGAGCAGTACTTC.

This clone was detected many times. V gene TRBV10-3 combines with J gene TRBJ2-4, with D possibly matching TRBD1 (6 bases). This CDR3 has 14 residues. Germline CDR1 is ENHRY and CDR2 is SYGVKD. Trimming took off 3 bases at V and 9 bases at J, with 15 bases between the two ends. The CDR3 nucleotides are TGTGCCATCAGTGAATGGGCAGGGGATAGCATTCAGTACTTC. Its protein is CAISEWAGDSIQYF.

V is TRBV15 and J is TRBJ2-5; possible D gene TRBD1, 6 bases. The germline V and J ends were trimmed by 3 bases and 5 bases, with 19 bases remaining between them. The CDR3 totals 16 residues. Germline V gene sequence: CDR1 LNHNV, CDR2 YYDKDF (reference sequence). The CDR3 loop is CATSSEPQGNRETQYF. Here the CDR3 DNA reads TGTGCCACCAGCAGCGAACCTCAGGGGAATAGGGAGACCCAGTACTTC.

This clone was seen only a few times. CDR3 protein: CASSGTEYGYTF. The CDR3 nucleotides read TGTGCCAGCAGTGGGACCGAGTATGGCTACACCTTC. The chain couples TRBV2 to TRBJ1-2; D is uncertain. Germline CDR1 is SNHLY and CDR2 is FYNNEI. Trimming took off 4 bases at V and 5 bases at J, with 8 bases between the two ends. The CDR3 is made up of 12 amino acids. Based on the CDR3 plus reference TRBV2 and TRBJ1-2, the full variable domain is EPEVTQTPSHQVTQMGQEVILRCVPISNHLYFYWYRQILGQKVEFLVSFYNNEISEKSEIFDDQFSVERPDGSNFTLKIRSTKLEDSAMYFCASSGTEYGYTFGSGTRLTVV.

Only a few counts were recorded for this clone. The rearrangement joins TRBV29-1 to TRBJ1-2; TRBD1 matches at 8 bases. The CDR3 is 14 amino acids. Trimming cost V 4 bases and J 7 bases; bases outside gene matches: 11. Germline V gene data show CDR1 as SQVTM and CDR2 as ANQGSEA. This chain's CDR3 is CSVGGRGTGGGYTF. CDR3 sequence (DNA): TGCAGCGTTGGAGGACGGGGGACAGGAGGTGGCTACACCTTC.

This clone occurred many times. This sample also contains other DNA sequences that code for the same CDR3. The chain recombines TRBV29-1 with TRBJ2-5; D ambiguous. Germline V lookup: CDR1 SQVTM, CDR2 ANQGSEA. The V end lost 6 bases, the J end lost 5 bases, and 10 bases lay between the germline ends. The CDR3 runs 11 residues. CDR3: CSVLGGETQYF. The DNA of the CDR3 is TGCAGCGTCCTGGGTGGGGAGACCCAGTACTTC.

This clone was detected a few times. The CDR3 DNA reads as TGTGCCAGTAGTATAGGCGGCGGGAGGGTATACAATGAGCAGTTCTTC. Protein product: CASSIGGGRVYNEQFF. The V call is TRBV19, the J call TRBJ2-1; 9 nucleotides align to TRBD2. Trimming at V came to 1 base and at J to 4 bases, leaving 5 bases not matched to a gene. CDR1 is LNHDA and CDR2 is SQIVND in the germline V gene (reference sequence). This CDR3 spans 16 amino acids.

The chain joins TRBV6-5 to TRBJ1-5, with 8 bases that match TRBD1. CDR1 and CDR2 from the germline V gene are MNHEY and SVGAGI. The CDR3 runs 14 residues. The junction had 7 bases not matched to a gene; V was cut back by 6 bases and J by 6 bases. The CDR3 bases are TGTGCCAGCAGAGAGACAGGGGAACGTCAGCCCCAGCATTTT. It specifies CASRETGERQPQHF.

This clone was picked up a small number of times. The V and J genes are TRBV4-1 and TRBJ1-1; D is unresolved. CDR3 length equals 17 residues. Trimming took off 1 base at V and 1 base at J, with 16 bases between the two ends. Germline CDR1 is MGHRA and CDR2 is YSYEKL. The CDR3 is CASSQVPIRRTNTEAFF. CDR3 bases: TGCGCCAGCAGCCAAGTCCCTATAAGGCGGACGAACACTGAAGCTTTCTTT.

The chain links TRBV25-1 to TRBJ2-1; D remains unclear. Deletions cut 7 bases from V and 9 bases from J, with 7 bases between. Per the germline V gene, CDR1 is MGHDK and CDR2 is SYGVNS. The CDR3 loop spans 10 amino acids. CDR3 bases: TGTGCCAGCAAGGAAGGTGAGCAGTTCTTC. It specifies CASKEGEQFF.

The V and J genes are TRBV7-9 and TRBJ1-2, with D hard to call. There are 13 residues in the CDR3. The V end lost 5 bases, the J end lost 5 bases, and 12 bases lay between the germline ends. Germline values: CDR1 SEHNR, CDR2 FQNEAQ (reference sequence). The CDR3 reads CASSKWTDYGYTF. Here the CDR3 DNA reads TGTGCCAGCAGCAAGTGGACGGATTATGGCTACACCTTC.